Listed below are T cell receptor beta chains from one sample, sequenced in a study of T cell responses to AZD1222 COVID-19 vaccine. The assay was immunoSEQ multiplex PCR, and TCRdb's table has in-frame clones only and misses some. The data contain some 80,000 clones, about nine tenths of them singletons. The material sequenced was peripheral blood, taken 28 days after the second AZD1222 dose. The receptors stem from an adult who received the AZD1222 COVID-19 vaccine. The CDR3 runs from the conserved cysteine through the conserved F or W. D genes are given only for firm matches. Not all rows give a size; the values are once, few, many and, for expanded clones, a class.

D gene	V gene	J gene	clone size	CDR3 protein	CDR3 DNA
NA	TRBV5-1	TRBJ2-3	NA	CASSLGHLTDTQYF	TGCGCCAGCAGCTTGGGACACCTCACAGATACGCAGTATTTT
NA	TRBV19	TRBJ1-2	few	CASSTPLAGVRGYGYTF	TGTGCCAGTAGTACCCCCCTGGCAGGGGTGAGGGGCTATGGCTACACCTTC
NA	TRBV11-3	TRBJ2-7	NA	CASSGSYEQYF	TGTGCCAGCAGCGGATCCTACGAGCAGTACTTC
NA	TRBV6-6	TRBJ1-1	NA	CASSVIGGPTEAFF	TGTGCCAGCAGTGTCATAGGGGGGCCCACTGAAGCTTTCTTT
NA	TRBV7-9	TRBJ1-1	NA	CASSLSGVGRWNTEAFF	TGTGCCAGCAGCTTAAGCGGGGTAGGGAGGTGGAACACTGAAGCTTTCTTT
NA	TRBV12-3/TRBV12-4	TRBJ2-1	NA	CASSLGLGAKFF	TGTGCCAGCAGTTTAGGTCTGGGGGCCAAGTTCTTC
TRBD1	TRBV7-3	TRBJ1-2	NA	CASSPGTGAGGYTF	TGTGCCAGCAGCCCCGGGACAGGGGCGGGTGGCTACACCTTC
NA	TRBV24-1	TRBJ2-3	NA	CATSDSRAKATDTQYF	TGTGCCACCAGTGATTCTCGGGCCAAAGCAACAGATACGCAGTATTTT
NA	TRBV7-2	TRBJ2-4	NA	CASSPRGLAKNIQYF	TGTGCCAGCAGCCCAAGGGGGTTAGCCAAAAACATTCAGTACTTC
NA	TRBV7-3	TRBJ1-2	NA	CASSLDPGRGGGGYTF	TGTGCCAGCAGCTTAGATCCCGGCAGGGGAGGAGGTGGCTACACCTTC
NA	TRBV30	TRBJ1-6	NA	CAWSVLRGESPLHF	TGTGCCTGGAGTGTACTCAGAGGGGAATCACCCCTCCACTTT
TRBD2	TRBV7-8	TRBJ2-5	NA	CASSPGPAGQETQYF	TGTGCCAGCAGCCCTGGGCCAGCGGGACAAGAGACCCAGTACTTC
NA	TRBV11-3	TRBJ1-2	NA	CASSLSQGNYGYTF	TGTGCCAGCAGCTTAAGTCAGGGGAACTATGGCTACACCTTC
NA	TRBV11-2	TRBJ1-3	NA	CASSLFGSGNTIYF	TGTGCCAGCAGCTTATTCGGCTCTGGAAACACCATATATTTT
TRBD1	TRBV5-1	TRBJ1-2	NA	CATSEDRAGYGYTF	TGCGCCACCTCGGAGGACAGGGCGGGCTATGGCTACACCTTC
TRBD1	TRBV5-6	TRBJ2-7	NA	CASSPLTGSSYEQYF	TGTGCCAGCAGCCCATTGACAGGGTCCTCCTACGAGCAGTACTTC
TRBD2	TRBV6-5	TRBJ2-5	NA	CASSSLAGEETQYF	TGTGCCAGCAGTTCACTAGCGGGAGAAGAGACCCAGTACTTC
NA	TRBV9	TRBJ1-2	NA	CASSVESLGYGYTF	TGTGCCAGCAGCGTAGAAAGTCTAGGCTATGGCTACACCTTC
TRBD2	TRBV2	TRBJ2-2	NA	CASTRGGQTGELFF	TGTGCCAGCACCCGGGGGGGCCAAACCGGGGAGCTGTTTTTT
NA	TRBV18	TRBJ1-1	NA	CASSPPQPTEAFF	TGTGCCAGCTCACCACCCCAGCCTACTGAAGCTTTCTTT
NA	TRBV9	TRBJ2-5	NA	CASSVGQEEYQETQYF	TGTGCCAGCAGCGTAGGCCAGGAAGAGTACCAAGAGACCCAGTACTTC
NA	TRBV19	TRBJ1-3	NA	CASMFTGGGSGNTIYF	TGTGCCAGTATGTTCACAGGCGGAGGCTCTGGAAACACCATATATTTT
TRBD2	TRBV29-1	TRBJ2-3	NA	CSVEASGPDTQYF	TGCAGCGTTGAAGCTAGCGGCCCCGATACGCAGTATTTT
TRBD1	TRBV5-4	TRBJ2-7	once	CASSLPPGQGSYEQYF	TGTGCCAGCAGCTTACCCCCCGGACAGGGATCCTACGAGCAGTACTTC
TRBD1	TRBV2	TRBJ1-2	NA	CAISGQGAGYTF	TGTGCCATCAGTGGTCAGGGGGCTGGCTACACCTTC
TRBD1	TRBV2	TRBJ2-2	NA	CASSGLVDRAGSGELFF	TGTGCCAGCAGTGGATTAGTAGACAGGGCAGGATCCGGGGAGCTGTTTTTT
NA	TRBV27	TRBJ2-6	NA	CASSLSSTASSGANVLTF	TGTGCCAGCAGTTTATCCTCGACAGCCAGCTCTGGGGCCAACGTCCTGACTTTC
TRBD1	TRBV7-8	TRBJ1-2	NA	CASSPGTGENYGYTF	TGTGCCAGCAGCCCCGGGACAGGGGAAAACTATGGCTACACCTTC
NA	TRBV7-9	TRBJ1-3	NA	CASDYIGNTIYF	TGTGCCAGTGACTATATTGGAAACACCATATATTTT
TRBD2	TRBV11-3	TRBJ2-5	NA	CASSLSGSGETQYF	TGTGCCAGCAGCCTTAGCGGGAGTGGAGAGACCCAGTACTTC
NA	TRBV6-2/TRBV6-3	TRBJ1-1	NA	CASSYWSGTEAFF	TGTGCCAGCAGTTACTGGAGTGGGACTGAAGCTTTCTTT
NA	TRBV6-5	TRBJ1-5	NA	CASSPDSNQPQHF	TGTGCCAGCAGTCCCGACAGCAATCAGCCCCAGCATTTT
TRBD1	TRBV5-4	TRBJ2-7	NA	CASSFAGQVYEQYF	TGTGCCAGCAGCTTCGCGGGACAGGTTTACGAGCAGTACTTC
NA	TRBV20-1	TRBJ1-2	NA	CSASPPGVYGYTF	TGCAGTGCTAGTCCGCCCGGGGTCTATGGCTACACCTTC
TRBD1	TRBV5-1	TRBJ2-7	NA	CASSLIRLQETGQIYEQYF	TGCGCCAGCAGCTTGATTCGGCTTCAAGAGACAGGGCAGATCTACGAGCAGTACTTC
TRBD1	TRBV4-2	TRBJ1-2	NA	CASSPQQGANGYTF	TGTGCCAGCAGCCCCCAACAGGGGGCGAATGGCTACACCTTC
TRBD1	TRBV3-1/TRBV3-2	TRBJ1-1	once	CASSQRGPVNTEAFF	TGTGCCAGCAGCCAAAGGGGGCCGGTAAACACTGAAGCTTTCTTT
NA	TRBV7-2	TRBJ2-7	NA	CASSQGGSGRYEQYF	TGTGCCAGCAGCCAAGGAGGTAGTGGGAGGTACGAGCAGTACTTC
TRBD1	TRBV5-4	TRBJ2-7	NA	CASSYWDRDEQYF	TGTGCCAGCAGCTACTGGGACAGGGACGAGCAGTACTTC
NA	TRBV24-1	TRBJ2-1	NA	CATSGPVKASADEQFF	TGTGCCACCAGCGGCCCCGTAAAGGCGTCGGCCGATGAGCAGTTCTTC